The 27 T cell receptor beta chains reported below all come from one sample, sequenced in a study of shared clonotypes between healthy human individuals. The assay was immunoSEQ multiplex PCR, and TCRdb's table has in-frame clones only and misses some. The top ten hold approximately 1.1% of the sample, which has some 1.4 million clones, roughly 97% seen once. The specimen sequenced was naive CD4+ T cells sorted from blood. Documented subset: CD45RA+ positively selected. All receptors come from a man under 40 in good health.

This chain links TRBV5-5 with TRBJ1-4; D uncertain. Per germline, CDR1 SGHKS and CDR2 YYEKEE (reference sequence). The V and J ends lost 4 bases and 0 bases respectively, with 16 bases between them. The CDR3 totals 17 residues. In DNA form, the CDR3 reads TGTGCCAGCAGCGCGAGGACGACCCTCGCAACTAATGAAAAACTGTTTTTT. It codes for CASSARTTLATNEKLFF.

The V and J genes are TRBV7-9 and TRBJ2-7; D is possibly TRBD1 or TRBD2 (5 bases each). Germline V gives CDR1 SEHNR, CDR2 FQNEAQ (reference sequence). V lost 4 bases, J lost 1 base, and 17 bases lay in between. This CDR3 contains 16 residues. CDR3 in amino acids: CASSSGPTSASYEQYF. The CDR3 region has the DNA TGTGCCAGCAGCTCGGGACCGACCAGCGCGTCCTACGAGCAGTACTTC.

CDR3 residues: CASSLPRAKRTHNEQFF. CDR3 nucleotide sequence: TGTGCCAGCAGCTTGCCGCGGGCCAAACGGACCCACAATGAGCAGTTCTTC. The rearrangement uses TRBV5-4 and TRBJ2-1; TRBD2 is a possible D gene (5 bases). The V end was cut by 1 base, the J end by 5 bases, with 19 bases between. CDR3 length equals 17 residues. Looked up from germline, CDR1 is SGHNT and CDR2 is YYREEE (reference sequence).

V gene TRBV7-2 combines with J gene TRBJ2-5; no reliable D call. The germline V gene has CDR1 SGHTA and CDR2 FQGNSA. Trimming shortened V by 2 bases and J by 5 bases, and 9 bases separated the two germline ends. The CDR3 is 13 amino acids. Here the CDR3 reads CASSLTSSETQYF. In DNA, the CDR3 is TGTGCCAGCAGCTTAACGAGCTCCGAGACCCAGTACTTC. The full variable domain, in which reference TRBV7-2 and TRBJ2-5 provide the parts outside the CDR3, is GAGVSQSPSNKVTEKGKDVELRCDPISGHTALYWYRQSLGQGLEFLIYFQGNSAPDKSGLPSDRFSAERTGGSVSTLTIQRTQQEDSAVYLCASSLTSSETQYFGPGTRLLVL.

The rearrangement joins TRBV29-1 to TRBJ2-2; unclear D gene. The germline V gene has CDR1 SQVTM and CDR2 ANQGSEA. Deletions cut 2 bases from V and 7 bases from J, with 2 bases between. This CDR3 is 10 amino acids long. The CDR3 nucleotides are TGCAGCGTTGAACTCGGGGAGCTGTTTTTT. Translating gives CSVELGELFF.

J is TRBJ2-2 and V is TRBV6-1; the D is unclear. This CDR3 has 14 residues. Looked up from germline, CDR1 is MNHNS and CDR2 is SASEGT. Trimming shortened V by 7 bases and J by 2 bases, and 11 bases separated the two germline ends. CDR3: CASTTQLNTGELFF. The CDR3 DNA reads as TGTGCCAGCACAACCCAGCTTAACACCGGGGAGCTGTTTTTT.

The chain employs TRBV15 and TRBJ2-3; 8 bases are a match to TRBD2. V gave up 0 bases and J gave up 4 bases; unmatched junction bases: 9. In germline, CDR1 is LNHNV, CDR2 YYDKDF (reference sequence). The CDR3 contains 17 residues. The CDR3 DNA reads TGTGCCACCAGCAGAGATCCGCTAGCGGGTGCCCCAGATACGCAGTATTTT. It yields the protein CATSRDPLAGAPDTQYF.

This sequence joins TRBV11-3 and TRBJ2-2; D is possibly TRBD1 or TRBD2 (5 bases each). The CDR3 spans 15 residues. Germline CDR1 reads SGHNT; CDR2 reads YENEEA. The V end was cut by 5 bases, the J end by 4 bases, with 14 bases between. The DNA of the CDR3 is TGTGCCAGCAGCGACACAAAGAGGGGCACCGGGGAGCTGTTTTTT. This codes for CASSDTKRGTGELFF.

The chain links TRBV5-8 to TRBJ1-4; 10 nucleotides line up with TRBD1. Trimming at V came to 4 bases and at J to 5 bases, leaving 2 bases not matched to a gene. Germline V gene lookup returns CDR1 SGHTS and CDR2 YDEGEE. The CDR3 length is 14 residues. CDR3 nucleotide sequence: TGTGCCAGCAGCCGGACAGGGGGGAATGAAAAACTGTTTTTT. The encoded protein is CASSRTGGNEKLFF.

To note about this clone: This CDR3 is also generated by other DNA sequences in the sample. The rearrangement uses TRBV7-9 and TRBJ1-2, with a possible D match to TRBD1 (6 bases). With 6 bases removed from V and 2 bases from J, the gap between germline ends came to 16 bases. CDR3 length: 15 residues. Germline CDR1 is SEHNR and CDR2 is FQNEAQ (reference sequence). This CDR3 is CASSLEPGANYGYTF. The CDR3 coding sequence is TGTGCCAGCAGTCTAGAGCCAGGGGCAAACTATGGCTACACCTTC.

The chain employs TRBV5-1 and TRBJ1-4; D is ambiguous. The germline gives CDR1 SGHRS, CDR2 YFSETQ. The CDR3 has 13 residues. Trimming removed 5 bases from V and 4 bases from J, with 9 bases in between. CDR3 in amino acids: CASSVGVNEKLFF. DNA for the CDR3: TGCGCCAGCAGTGTTGGAGTTAATGAAAAACTGTTTTTT.

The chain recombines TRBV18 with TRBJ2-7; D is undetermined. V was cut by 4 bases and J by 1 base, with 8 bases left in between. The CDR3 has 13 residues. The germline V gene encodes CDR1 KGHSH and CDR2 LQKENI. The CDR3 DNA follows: TGTGCCAGCTCACAGGTCGATTCCTACGAGCAGTACTTC. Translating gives CASSQVDSYEQYF. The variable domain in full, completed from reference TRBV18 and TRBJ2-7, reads NAGVMQNPRHLVRRRGQEARLRCSPMKGHSHVYWYRQLPEEGLKFMVYLQKENIIDESGMPKERFSAEFPKEGPSILRIQQVVRGDSAAYFCASSQVDSYEQYFGPGTRLTVT.

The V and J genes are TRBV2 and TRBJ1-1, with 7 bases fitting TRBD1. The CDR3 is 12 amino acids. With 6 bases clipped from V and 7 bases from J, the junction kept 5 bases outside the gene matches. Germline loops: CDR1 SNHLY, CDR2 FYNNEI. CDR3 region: CASRETGIEAFF. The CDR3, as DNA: TGTGCCAGCAGGGAGACAGGGATTGAAGCTTTCTTT. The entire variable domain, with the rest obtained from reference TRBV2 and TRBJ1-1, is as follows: EPEVTQTPSHQVTQMGQEVILRCVPISNHLYFYWYRQILGQKVEFLVSFYNNEISEKSEIFDDQFSVERPDGSNFTLKIRSTKLEDSAMYFCASRETGIEAFFGQGTRLTVV.

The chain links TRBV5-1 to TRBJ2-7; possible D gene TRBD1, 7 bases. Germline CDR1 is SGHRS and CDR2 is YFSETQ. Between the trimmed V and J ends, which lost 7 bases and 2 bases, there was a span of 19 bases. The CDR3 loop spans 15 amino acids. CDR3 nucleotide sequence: TGCGCCAGCCGCCCTCCAGGGGGGATCACCTACGAGCAGTACTTC. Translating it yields CASRPPGGITYEQYF.

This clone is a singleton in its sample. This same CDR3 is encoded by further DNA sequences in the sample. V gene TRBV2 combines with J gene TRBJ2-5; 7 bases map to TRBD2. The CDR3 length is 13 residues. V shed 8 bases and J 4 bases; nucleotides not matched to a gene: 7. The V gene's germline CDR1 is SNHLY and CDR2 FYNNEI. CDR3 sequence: CASVAGVGETQYF. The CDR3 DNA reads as TGTGCCAGCGTTGCGGGAGTGGGAGAGACCCAGTACTTC. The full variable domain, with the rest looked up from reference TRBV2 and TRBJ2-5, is EPEVTQTPSHQVTQMGQEVILRCVPISNHLYFYWYRQILGQKVEFLVSFYNNEISEKSEIFDDQFSVERPDGSNFTLKIRSTKLEDSAMYFCASVAGVGETQYFGPGTRLLVL.

The CDR3 is CASRTVRSSYEQYF. Here the CDR3 DNA reads TGTGCCAGCAGGACGGTGAGGAGCTCCTACGAGCAGTACTTC. J is TRBJ2-7 and V is TRBV6-5; no definite D call. Trimming shortened V by 6 bases and J by 0 bases, and 12 bases separated the two germline ends. CDR1 and CDR2 from the germline V gene are MNHEY and SVGAGI. There are 14 residues in the CDR3.

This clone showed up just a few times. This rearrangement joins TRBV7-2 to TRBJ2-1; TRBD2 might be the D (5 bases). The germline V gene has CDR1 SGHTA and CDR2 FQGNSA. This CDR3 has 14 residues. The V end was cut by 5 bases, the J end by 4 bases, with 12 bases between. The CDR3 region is CASSHPRGYNEQFF. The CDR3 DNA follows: TGTGCCAGCAGCCACCCGAGAGGGTACAATGAGCAGTTCTTC.

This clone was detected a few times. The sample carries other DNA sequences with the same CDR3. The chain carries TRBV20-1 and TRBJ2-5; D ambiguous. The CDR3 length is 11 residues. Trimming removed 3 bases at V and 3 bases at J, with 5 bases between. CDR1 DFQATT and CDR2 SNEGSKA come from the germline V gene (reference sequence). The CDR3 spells CSARGKETQYF. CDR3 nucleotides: TGCAGTGCTAGGGGGAAAGAGACCCAGTACTTC.

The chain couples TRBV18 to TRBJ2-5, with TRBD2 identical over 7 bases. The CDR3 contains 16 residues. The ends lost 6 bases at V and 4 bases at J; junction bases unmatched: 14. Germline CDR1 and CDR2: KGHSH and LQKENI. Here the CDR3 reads CASSQSAAGVTETQYF. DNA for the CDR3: TGTGCCAGCTCCCAGTCTGCTGCGGGGGTAACAGAGACCCAGTACTTC.

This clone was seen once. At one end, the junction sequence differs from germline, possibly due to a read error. The CDR3: CASSFGTNKLFNF. The CDR3 nucleotides are TGTGCCAGCAGCTTCGGGACCAATAAACTATTCAACTTC. The rearrangement links TRBV7-3 to TRBJ2-5, with D possibly called TRBD1 or TRBD2 (5 bases each). CDR1 is SGHTA, CDR2 FQGTGA, per germline. CDR3 size: 13 residues.

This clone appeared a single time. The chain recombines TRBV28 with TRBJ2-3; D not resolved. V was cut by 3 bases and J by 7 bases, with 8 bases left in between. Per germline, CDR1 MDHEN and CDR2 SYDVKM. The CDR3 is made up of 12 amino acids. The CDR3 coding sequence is TGTGCCAGCAGTTTGTGGACGTATACGCAGTATTTT. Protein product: CASSLWTYTQYF.

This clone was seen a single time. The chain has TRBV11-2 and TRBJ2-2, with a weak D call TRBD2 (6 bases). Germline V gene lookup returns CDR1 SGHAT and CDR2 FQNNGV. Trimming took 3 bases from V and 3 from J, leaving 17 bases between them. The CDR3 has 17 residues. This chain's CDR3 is CASSFTYRAGHTGELFF. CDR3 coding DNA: TGTGCCAGCAGCTTTACTTATCGGGCGGGACACACCGGGGAGCTGTTTTTT.

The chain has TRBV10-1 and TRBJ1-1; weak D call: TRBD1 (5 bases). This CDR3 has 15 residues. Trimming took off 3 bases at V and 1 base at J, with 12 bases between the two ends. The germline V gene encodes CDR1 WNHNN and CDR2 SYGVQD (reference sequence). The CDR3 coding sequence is TGCGCCAGCAGTGACCCTCGAGGGGAGAACACTGAAGCTTTCTTT. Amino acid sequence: CASSDPRGENTEAFF.

CDR3 region: CASSREGAGANVLTF. The CDR3 nucleotides read TGTGCCAGTAGTCGTGAGGGGGCTGGGGCCAACGTCCTGACTTTC. This chain uses TRBV19 with TRBJ2-6; possibly TRBD1 for D (6 bases). V lost 5 bases to trimming and J lost 2 bases, with 10 bases between them. Germline V gene lookup returns CDR1 LNHDA and CDR2 SQIVND (reference sequence). This CDR3 region has 15 residues.

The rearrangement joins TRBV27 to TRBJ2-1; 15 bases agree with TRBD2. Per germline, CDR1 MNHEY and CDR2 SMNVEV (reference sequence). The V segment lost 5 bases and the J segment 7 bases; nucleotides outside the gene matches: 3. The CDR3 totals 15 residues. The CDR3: CASSVGTSGRNEQFF. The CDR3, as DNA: TGTGCCAGCAGTGTCGGGACTAGCGGGAGGAATGAGCAGTTCTTC.

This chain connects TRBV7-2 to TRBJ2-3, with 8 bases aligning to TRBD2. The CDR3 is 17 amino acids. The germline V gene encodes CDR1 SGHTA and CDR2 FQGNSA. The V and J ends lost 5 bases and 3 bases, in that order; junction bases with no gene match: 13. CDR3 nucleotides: TGTGCCAGCAGCCCCACGTCAGCGGGAGTGACGACAGATACGCAGTATTTT. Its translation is CASSPTSAGVTTDTQYF.

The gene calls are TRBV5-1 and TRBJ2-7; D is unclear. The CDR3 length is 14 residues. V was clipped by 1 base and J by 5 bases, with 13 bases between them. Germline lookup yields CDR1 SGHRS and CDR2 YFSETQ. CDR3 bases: TGCGCCAGCAGCTTGCGCAGTTATGGCGACGAGCAGTACTTC. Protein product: CASSLRSYGDEQYF. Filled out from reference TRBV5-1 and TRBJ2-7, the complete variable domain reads KAGVTQTPRYLIKTRGQQVTLSCSPISGHRSVSWYQQTPGQGLQFLFEYFSETQRNKGNFPGRFSGRQFSNSRSEMNVSTLELGDSALYLCASSLRSYGDEQYFGPGTRLTVT.